Listed below are T cell receptor beta chains from one sample, sequenced in a study of T cell responses to AZD1222 COVID-19 vaccine. Clones were read by immunoSEQ multiplex PCR, and TCRdb kept only the in-frame ones, dropping some. The sample yields roughly 150,000 clones, around 89% seen once. This specimen consisted of peripheral blood, obtained on day 0 of MenACWY control vaccination. The source is an adult in good health. Both conserved end residues are part of each CDR3. D genes are given only for firm matches. Not every row has a clone size; where given, it reads once, few, many or a size class.

v_gene: TRBV27; abundance: once; d_gene: TRBD1; j_gene: TRBJ1-1; CDR3nt: TGTGCCAGCAGTACCCTTGGCGCAGGGGGGACTGAAGCTTTCTTT; CDR3aa: CASSTLGAGGTEAFF
v_gene: TRBV7-7; abundance: few; d_gene: .; j_gene: TRBJ2-7; CDR3nt: TGTGCTAGCAGCTTAGAGCCAGGAGCATCCTACGAGCAGTACTTC; CDR3aa: CASSLEPGASYEQYF
v_gene: TRBV6-2/TRBV6-3; abundance: .; d_gene: TRBD1; j_gene: TRBJ1-6; CDR3nt: TGTGCCAGCAGTCGACAGGGAAGGGATTCACCCCTCCACTTT; CDR3aa: CASSRQGRDSPLHF
v_gene: TRBV11-3; abundance: .; d_gene: .; j_gene: TRBJ2-1; CDR3nt: TGTGCCAGCAGCTTAGACCGGGAGCAGTTCTTC; CDR3aa: CASSLDREQFF
v_gene: TRBV18; abundance: .; d_gene: .; j_gene: TRBJ1-4; CDR3nt: TGTGCCAGCTCACCACCCGGCCTTGCAACTAATGAAAAACTGTTTTTT; CDR3aa: CASSPPGLATNEKLFF
v_gene: TRBV12-3/TRBV12-4; abundance: .; d_gene: .; j_gene: TRBJ1-1; CDR3nt: TGTGCCAGCAGTTTAAACGTGCAGAATGAAGCTTTCTTT; CDR3aa: CASSLNVQNEAFF
v_gene: TRBV5-1; abundance: .; d_gene: .; j_gene: TRBJ2-7; CDR3nt: TGCGCCAGCAGCTTGAACGGGGTCTCCTACGAGCAGTACTTC; CDR3aa: CASSLNGVSYEQYF
v_gene: TRBV7-2; abundance: .; d_gene: .; j_gene: TRBJ2-5; CDR3nt: TGTGCCAGCAGCTTAGAAGGGTGGGAGACCCAGTACTTC; CDR3aa: CASSLEGWETQYF
v_gene: TRBV12-5; abundance: .; d_gene: .; j_gene: TRBJ1-2; CDR3nt: TGTGCTAGTGGTTTGGTAACCCGGGCCCCCCCTGGCTACACCTTC; CDR3aa: CASGLVTRAPPGYTF
v_gene: TRBV11-2; abundance: .; d_gene: TRBD2; j_gene: TRBJ2-1; CDR3nt: TGTGCCAGCAGCTTGGGAGAAGGGGAGGGGTTCAATGAGCAGTTCTTC; CDR3aa: CASSLGEGEGFNEQFF
v_gene: TRBV5-5; abundance: .; d_gene: .; j_gene: TRBJ2-3; CDR3nt: TGTGCCAGCAGCCCTGCCTCCACAGGGCCTAGACGCACAGATACGCAGTATTTT; CDR3aa: CASSPASTGPRRTDTQYF
v_gene: TRBV6-2/TRBV6-3; abundance: .; d_gene: TRBD2; j_gene: TRBJ2-5; CDR3nt: TGTGCCAGCAGTTACCAGGGGCGGGGGGGAGAGACCCAGTACTTC; CDR3aa: CASSYQGRGGETQYF
v_gene: TRBV6-1; abundance: .; d_gene: TRBD2; j_gene: TRBJ2-1; CDR3nt: TGTGCCAGCAGTGAAGCTGGGAGGGAGGGCCCGGAGCAGTTCTTC; CDR3aa: CASSEAGREGPEQFF
v_gene: TRBV5-1; abundance: .; d_gene: TRBD2; j_gene: TRBJ2-1; CDR3nt: TGCGCCAGCAGCATTAGCGGGAGGGGTCCTAACAATGAGCAGTTCTTC; CDR3aa: CASSISGRGPNNEQFF
v_gene: TRBV6-2/TRBV6-3; abundance: .; d_gene: .; j_gene: TRBJ1-2; CDR3nt: TGTGCCAGCAGTCGGGACAATAACTATGGCTACACCTTC; CDR3aa: CASSRDNNYGYTF
v_gene: TRBV28; abundance: .; d_gene: .; j_gene: TRBJ1-5; CDR3nt: TGTGCCAGCAGTAAGGTGAGCCAGAATCAGCCCCAGCATTTT; CDR3aa: CASSKVSQNQPQHF
v_gene: TRBV18; abundance: once; d_gene: TRBD2; j_gene: TRBJ2-5; CDR3nt: TGTGCCAGCTCACCAAGGACTAGCGGGAACTCGGAGACCCAGTACTTC; CDR3aa: CASSPRTSGNSETQYF
v_gene: TRBV6-5; abundance: .; d_gene: .; j_gene: TRBJ1-2; CDR3nt: TGTGCCAGCAGGCGGGGGGACTATGGCTACACCTTC; CDR3aa: CASRRGDYGYTF
v_gene: TRBV10-3; abundance: .; d_gene: .; j_gene: TRBJ1-1; CDR3nt: TGTGCCATCAGTACCGGGGGCGGTACTGAAGCTTTCTTT; CDR3aa: CAISTGGGTEAFF
v_gene: TRBV2; abundance: .; d_gene: TRBD1; j_gene: TRBJ1-2; CDR3nt: TGTGCCAGCAGTGATACAGGGGATGGCTACACCTTC; CDR3aa: CASSDTGDGYTF
v_gene: TRBV4-1; abundance: .; d_gene: .; j_gene: TRBJ2-7; CDR3nt: TGCGCCAGCAGCCTGCCCGGGGCCCCCTACGAGCAGTACTTC; CDR3aa: CASSLPGAPYEQYF
v_gene: TRBV11-2; abundance: .; d_gene: .; j_gene: TRBJ2-5; CDR3nt: TGTGCCAGCAGCTTCGGCAGCCAAGAGACCCAGTACTTC; CDR3aa: CASSFGSQETQYF
v_gene: TRBV27; abundance: .; d_gene: TRBD2; j_gene: TRBJ2-7; CDR3nt: TGTGCCACCCGGACTAGCGGGAGTTTCGCCTACGAGCAGTACTTC; CDR3aa: CATRTSGSFAYEQYF
v_gene: TRBV24-1; abundance: .; d_gene: .; j_gene: TRBJ1-6; CDR3nt: TGTGCCACCAGTGACAAGGGGCTCAATTCACCCCTCCACTTT; CDR3aa: CATSDKGLNSPLHF
v_gene: TRBV11-2; abundance: .; d_gene: TRBD1; j_gene: TRBJ1-1; CDR3nt: TGTGCCAGCAGCTCAGGGGGGAACACTGAAGCTTTCTTT; CDR3aa: CASSSGGNTEAFF
v_gene: TRBV11-2; abundance: .; d_gene: .; j_gene: TRBJ2-7; CDR3nt: TGTGCCAGCAGCTCCTCCGAGCGTATAGGGTCCGAGCAGTACTTC; CDR3aa: CASSSSERIGSEQYF
v_gene: TRBV5-1; abundance: few; d_gene: .; j_gene: TRBJ2-7; CDR3nt: TGCGCCAGCAGCTTGGCCGTAGGAGTGGGGGAGCAGTACTTC; CDR3aa: CASSLAVGVGEQYF
v_gene: TRBV3-1/TRBV3-2; abundance: .; d_gene: TRBD1; j_gene: TRBJ1-2; CDR3nt: TGTGCCAGCAGCCAAGGGACAGGGTCGGGGGGCTACACCTTC; CDR3aa: CASSQGTGSGGYTF
v_gene: TRBV7-9; abundance: .; d_gene: .; j_gene: TRBJ2-2; CDR3nt: TGTGCCAGCAGCCCAATCCAGATGAACACCGGGGAGCTGTTTTTT; CDR3aa: CASSPIQMNTGELFF
v_gene: TRBV27; abundance: once; d_gene: TRBD1; j_gene: TRBJ2-2; CDR3nt: TGTGCCAGCAGTTTACACGCTATACAGGGGGCGACCGGGGAGCTGTTTTTT; CDR3aa: CASSLHAIQGATGELFF
v_gene: TRBV6-1; abundance: .; d_gene: TRBD1; j_gene: TRBJ2-5; CDR3nt: TGTGCCAGCAGTGAAGTGACAGGGGGAGGCGGTAGTCAAGAGACCCAGTACTTC; CDR3aa: CASSEVTGGGGSQETQYF
v_gene: TRBV6-5; abundance: .; d_gene: TRBD2; j_gene: TRBJ2-3; CDR3nt: TGTGCCAGCAGCTCTCAGGCCGCGGGGGGAGATACGCAGTATTTT; CDR3aa: CASSSQAAGGDTQYF
v_gene: TRBV28; abundance: .; d_gene: .; j_gene: TRBJ2-3; CDR3nt: TGTGCCAGCAGTCGCGAAAGGGAGTTCGGGCAGTATTTT; CDR3aa: CASSREREFGQYF
v_gene: TRBV28; abundance: .; d_gene: TRBD2; j_gene: TRBJ2-3; CDR3nt: TGTGCCAGCAGTTTAGGGGCGATAGCGGGGTACACAGATACGCAGTATTTT; CDR3aa: CASSLGAIAGYTDTQYF
v_gene: TRBV27; abundance: once; d_gene: TRBD2; j_gene: TRBJ2-7; CDR3nt: TGTGCCAGCAGTTTGCGCCCATGGGCTAGCGGGTCCTACGAGCAGTACTTC; CDR3aa: CASSLRPWASGSYEQYF
v_gene: TRBV12-5; abundance: .; d_gene: TRBD2; j_gene: TRBJ2-5; CDR3nt: TGTGCTAGTGGTTTGTGGGGGGGAACCAGAGGGGAGACCCAGTACTTC; CDR3aa: CASGLWGGTRGETQYF
v_gene: TRBV30; abundance: .; d_gene: .; j_gene: TRBJ1-1; CDR3nt: TGTGCCTGGAGTGAAAACAGCGAAGCTTTCTTT; CDR3aa: CAWSENSEAFF
v_gene: TRBV11-3; abundance: .; d_gene: TRBD1; j_gene: TRBJ2-7; CDR3nt: TGTGCCAGCAGCTTAACCCGGACAGGGTGGTACGAGCAGTACTTC; CDR3aa: CASSLTRTGWYEQYF
v_gene: TRBV3-1/TRBV3-2; abundance: .; d_gene: .; j_gene: TRBJ1-2; CDR3nt: TGTGCCAGCAGCCCTTCGAAGAGCGGCTACACCTTC; CDR3aa: CASSPSKSGYTF
v_gene: TRBV7-2; abundance: .; d_gene: TRBD2; j_gene: TRBJ2-3; CDR3nt: TGTGCCAGCAGCCTTAGCGGGGGCACAGATACGCAGTATTTT; CDR3aa: CASSLSGGTDTQYF
v_gene: TRBV5-6; abundance: .; d_gene: .; j_gene: TRBJ2-2; CDR3nt: TGTGCCAGCAGCTTGGCTGGCGGGCGCGCCGGGGAGCTGTTTTTT; CDR3aa: CASSLAGGRAGELFF
v_gene: TRBV6-5; abundance: few; d_gene: .; j_gene: TRBJ1-5; CDR3nt: TGTGCCAGCAGTTACGGGGGTTACCAGCCCCAGCATTTT; CDR3aa: CASSYGGYQPQHF
v_gene: TRBV5-1; abundance: .; d_gene: TRBD2; j_gene: TRBJ2-1; CDR3nt: TGCGCCAGCAGCTCGCTAGCGGGAAGCTACAATGAGCAGTTCTTC; CDR3aa: CASSSLAGSYNEQFF
v_gene: TRBV6-5; abundance: .; d_gene: .; j_gene: TRBJ2-1; CDR3nt: TGTGCCAGCAACGAGGCCCGGAACAATGAGCAGTTCTTC; CDR3aa: CASNEARNNEQFF
v_gene: TRBV5-5; abundance: .; d_gene: .; j_gene: TRBJ1-1; CDR3nt: TGTGCCAGCAGCCTACAGAGGAACACTGAAGCTTTCTTT; CDR3aa: CASSLQRNTEAFF
v_gene: TRBV5-8; abundance: .; d_gene: .; j_gene: TRBJ1-6; CDR3nt: TGTGCCAGCAGCTTGGAGGGGACTGCGAATTCACCCCTCCACTTT; CDR3aa: CASSLEGTANSPLHF
v_gene: TRBV5-1; abundance: .; d_gene: .; j_gene: TRBJ2-5; CDR3nt: TGCGCCAGCAGCTTCCAAGAGACCCAGTACTTC; CDR3aa: CASSFQETQYF
v_gene: TRBV7-2; abundance: .; d_gene: .; j_gene: TRBJ1-6; CDR3nt: TGTGCCAGCAGCACGGGAAATTCACCCCTCCACTTT; CDR3aa: CASSTGNSPLHF
v_gene: TRBV7-2; abundance: .; d_gene: .; j_gene: TRBJ1-4; CDR3nt: TGTGCCAGCAGCTTAGATGGGGGAACTAATGAAAAACTGTTTTTT; CDR3aa: CASSLDGGTNEKLFF
v_gene: TRBV5-6; abundance: .; d_gene: .; j_gene: TRBJ1-6; CDR3nt: TGTGCCAGCATGAGAGGGGTAAACTCACCCCTCCACTTT; CDR3aa: CASMRGVNSPLHF
v_gene: TRBV5-1; abundance: .; d_gene: TRBD2; j_gene: TRBJ2-3; CDR3nt: TGCGCCAGCAGCCTGGGACTAGCGGGGGCAGGGGCAGATACGCAGTATTTT; CDR3aa: CASSLGLAGAGADTQYF
v_gene: TRBV29-1; abundance: .; d_gene: .; j_gene: TRBJ1-1; CDR3nt: TGCAGCGTTGACAGGGGAAATACTGAAGCTTTCTTT; CDR3aa: CSVDRGNTEAFF
v_gene: TRBV7-2; abundance: .; d_gene: .; j_gene: TRBJ1-1; CDR3nt: TGTGCCAGCAGCTCTCTAGGTGGAGGCACTGAAGCTTTCTTT; CDR3aa: CASSSLGGGTEAFF
v_gene: TRBV7-3; abundance: few; d_gene: .; j_gene: TRBJ2-6; CDR3nt: TGTGCCAGCAGCCGGGACCCTAACTCTGGGGCCAACGTCCTGACTTTC; CDR3aa: CASSRDPNSGANVLTF
v_gene: TRBV5-4; abundance: .; d_gene: TRBD1; j_gene: TRBJ2-2; CDR3nt: TGTGCCAGCAGCCCGGGACAGAGCCGTGGCACCGGGGAGCTGTTTTTT; CDR3aa: CASSPGQSRGTGELFF
v_gene: TRBV11-2; abundance: .; d_gene: TRBD1; j_gene: TRBJ2-1; CDR3nt: TGTGCCAGCAGCTATATAGGGGACAGAAACAATGAGCAGTTCTTC; CDR3aa: CASSYIGDRNNEQFF
v_gene: TRBV5-1; abundance: .; d_gene: TRBD1; j_gene: TRBJ1-2; CDR3nt: TGCGCCAGCAAGAACCTGACAGGGATGTTTAACTATGGCTACACCTTC; CDR3aa: CASKNLTGMFNYGYTF
v_gene: TRBV6-6; abundance: .; d_gene: TRBD1; j_gene: TRBJ1-3; CDR3nt: TGTGCCAGCAGCTCGGGTCAGACAGGGTTGGGAAACACCATATATTTT; CDR3aa: CASSSGQTGLGNTIYF
v_gene: TRBV6-4; abundance: few; d_gene: TRBD2; j_gene: TRBJ2-2; CDR3nt: TGTGCCAGCAGTGAGGTCGGGGGGACCACCGGGGAGCTGTTTTTT; CDR3aa: CASSEVGGTTGELFF